The 19 T cell receptor beta chains reported below all come from one sample, sequenced in a study of technical replicates of blood from a few donors. Here immunoSEQ multiplex PCR was the method, and the copy in TCRdb shows in-frame clones only, minus some. The table records tens of thousands of clones, 92% of them present only once. Input material: T cells isolated from PBMCs. Every receptor here comes from a human donor in good health.

This chain connects TRBV27 to TRBJ2-7, with 9 bases lining up with TRBD1. Trimming removed 1 base from V and 5 bases from J; junction bases left unmatched: 12. The CDR3 is 17 amino acids. Germline V CDR1 and CDR2: MNHEY, SMNVEV (reference sequence). CDR3 sequence reads: CASSLYLTLTGGHEQYF. The CDR3 nucleotides read TGTGCCAGCAGTTTATACCTAACTCTCACAGGGGGCCACGAGCAGTACTTC.

The chain recombines TRBV11-3 with TRBJ1-1, with D uncertain. Trimming took off 4 bases at V and 6 bases at J, with 12 bases between the two ends. The CDR3 extends over 13 amino acids. The germline V gene has CDR1 SGHNT and CDR2 YENEEA. The CDR3 reads CASSSRTDSEAFF. CDR3 coding DNA: TGTGCCAGCAGCTCCAGGACTGATTCTGAAGCTTTCTTT.

The chain links TRBV7-8 to TRBJ1-5; no definite D call. Trimming removed 1 base at V and 0 bases at J, with 7 bases between. The CDR3 is 15 amino acids. Germline V gene data show CDR1 as SGHVS and CDR2 as FQNEAQ. CDR3 in amino acids: CASSLELYSNQPQHF. Here the CDR3 DNA reads TGTGCCAGCAGCTTAGAATTGTATAGCAATCAGCCCCAGCATTTT.

V usage is TRBV9 and J usage is TRBJ1-1; weak D call: TRBD1 (5 bases). Germline-derived CDR1 and CDR2 are SGDLS and YYNGEE. This CDR3 is 15 amino acids long. V lost 3 bases, J lost 0 bases, and 12 bases lay in between. This chain's CDR3 is CASSASGGLNTEAFF. DNA of the CDR3: TGTGCCAGCAGCGCTAGCGGGGGACTGAACACTGAAGCTTTCTTT. Together with reference TRBV9 and TRBJ1-1, the CDR3 gives the full variable domain: DSGVTQTPKHLITATGQRVTLRCSPRSGDLSVYWYQQSLDQGLQFLIQYYNGEERAKGNILERFSAQQFPDLHSELNLSSLELGDSALYFCASSASGGLNTEAFFGQGTRLTVV.

The CDR3, as DNA: TGCAGTGCTAGCAAGGGAGATGGCTACACCTTC. Amino acid sequence: CSASKGDGYTF. The V call is TRBV20-1, the J call TRBJ1-2; D is uncertain. Deletions cut 3 bases from V and 6 bases from J, with 8 bases between. Germline V gives CDR1 DFQATT, CDR2 SNEGSKA (reference sequence). The CDR3 extends over 11 amino acids.

J is TRBJ2-7 and V is TRBV7-9; 7 bases are shared with TRBD2. Germline V gene data show CDR1 as SEHNR and CDR2 as FQNEAQ (reference sequence). This CDR3 region has 15 residues. Losses at the gene ends were 1 base for V and 2 bases for J; bases not matched to a gene: 5. CDR3 in amino acids: CASSLGAGDPYEQYF. The CDR3 DNA follows: TGTGCCAGCAGCTTAGGGGCGGGAGACCCCTACGAGCAGTACTTC.

The chain is built from TRBV30 and TRBJ2-1; a weak D match, TRBD2 (5 bases). Germline loops: CDR1 GTSNPN, CDR2 SVGIG (reference sequence). The CDR3 has 14 amino acids. V lost 2 bases and J lost 3, with 11 bases in between. CDR3 nucleotide sequence: TGTGCCTGGAGTCACCCGGGATACTACAATGAGCAGTTCTTC. Translation gives CAWSHPGYYNEQFF.

By frequency in the sample, this clone is medium-sized. The J gene is TRBJ1-2, the V gene TRBV29-1, with TRBD1 matching over 9 bases. The V and J ends lost 5 bases and 4 bases, in that order; junction bases with no gene match: 2. Germline CDR1 is SQVTM and CDR2 is ANQGSEA. This CDR3 has 12 amino acids. The CDR3 is CSVSDRGYGYTF. As DNA, the CDR3 is TGCAGCGTTTCGGACAGGGGCTATGGCTACACCTTC.

The V and J genes are TRBV30 and TRBJ1-2; D unresolved. The V gene lost 0 bases and the J gene lost 8 bases, with 13 bases spanning the gap. The CDR3 is made up of 13 amino acids. CDR1 is GTSNPN, CDR2 SVGIG, per germline (reference sequence). The CDR3 loop is CAWSVRPGEGYTF. The CDR3 DNA sequence: TGTGCCTGGAGTGTAAGGCCCGGGGAAGGCTACACCTTC.

The chain combines TRBV6-5 with TRBJ2-2; D is undetermined. The ends were cut back, 0 bases at V and 6 bases at J, with 5 bases in the middle. Germline V gives CDR1 MNHEY, CDR2 SVGAGI. The CDR3 is 13 amino acids. The CDR3 sequence is CASSYSRAGELFF. In DNA, the CDR3 is TGTGCCAGCAGTTACTCGAGAGCCGGGGAGCTGTTTTTT.

The V call is TRBV10-1, the J call TRBJ2-1; D may be TRBD2 (7 bases). Germline CDR1 is WNHNN and CDR2 is SYGVQD (reference sequence). The CDR3 covers 15 residues. V lost 1 base, J lost 5 bases, and 12 bases lay in between. The chain's CDR3 is CASSEWRGGHNEQFF. CDR3 sequence (DNA): TGCGCCAGCAGTGAGTGGAGGGGGGGACACAATGAGCAGTTCTTC.

CDR3 loop: CASSLGLAGWYEQYF. For the CDR3, the DNA is TGTGCCAGCAGCCTTGGACTAGCGGGGTGGTACGAGCAGTACTTC. The chain joins TRBV6-6 to TRBJ2-5; the match to TRBD2 covers 12 bases. TRBJ2-7 explains the end of the DNA better; the J call may be wrong. Germline CDR1 MNHNY, CDR2 SVGAGI (reference sequence). This CDR3 comprises 15 residues.

The rearrangement links TRBV28 to TRBJ2-2; D is unresolved. V dropped 11 bases and J dropped 0 bases, with 7 bases sitting between them. The CDR3 contains 12 residues. Germline V gene lookup returns CDR1 MDHEN and CDR2 SYDVKM. CDR3 in amino acids: CAEQSNTGELFF. For the CDR3, the DNA is TGTGCCGAACAATCGAACACCGGGGAGCTGTTTTTT.

The CDR3 nucleotides read TGTGCCAGCAGCACCCCAACTAGCGGGAAAACAGATACGCAGTATTTT. This translates into CASSTPTSGKTDTQYF. This rearrangement joins TRBV4-2 to TRBJ2-3; the match to TRBD2 covers 10 bases. CDR3 length equals 16 residues. Losses at the gene ends were 5 bases for V and 3 bases for J; bases not matched to a gene: 8. The germline V gene has CDR1 LGHNA and CDR2 YNFKEQ.

The chain combines TRBV7-3 with TRBJ2-1, with D tentatively TRBD2 (5 bases). V was pared by 5 bases and J by 2 bases, with 19 bases between. The germline V gene has CDR1 SGHTA and CDR2 FQGTGA. The CDR3 covers 17 residues. CDR3 residues: CASSTPLSTRAYNEQFF. The CDR3 DNA is TGTGCCAGCAGCACCCCGTTGTCCACGAGGGCCTACAATGAGCAGTTCTTC.

CDR3 sequence reads: CASSFGDRNTEAFF. The CDR3 DNA is TGTGCCAGCAGCTTCGGGGACAGAAACACTGAAGCTTTCTTT. The rearrangement joins TRBV11-2 to TRBJ1-1; 7 positions match TRBD1. This CDR3 has 14 residues. Losses at the gene ends were 3 bases for V and 2 bases for J; bases not matched to a gene: 3. The germline V gene has CDR1 SGHAT and CDR2 FQNNGV.

The chain carries TRBV19 and TRBJ2-1; no reliable D call. The V gene lost 7 bases and the J gene lost 7 bases, with 14 bases spanning the gap. Germline lookup yields CDR1 LNHDA and CDR2 SQIVND (reference sequence). The CDR3 has 13 amino acids. The CDR3 DNA is TGTGCCAGTAAGCTTTTTAGTGAGAATGAGCAGTTCTTC. Translated: CASKLFSENEQFF. Full variable domain (missing parts from reference TRBV19 and TRBJ2-1): DGGITQSPKYLFRKEGQNVTLSCEQNLNHDAMYWYRQDPGQGLRLIYYSQIVNDFQKGDIAEGYSVSREKKESFPLTVTSAQKNPTAFYLCASKLFSENEQFFGPGTRLTVL.

This rearrangement joins TRBV7-3 to TRBJ2-7, with 12 bases lining up with TRBD2. There are 14 residues in the CDR3. V lost 4 bases and J lost 5; bases outside the gene matches: 3. Germline values: CDR1 SGHTA, CDR2 FQGTGA. The CDR3 bases are TGTGCCAGCAGCTCTAGCGGGAGGGGACACGAGCAGTACTTC. This translates into CASSSSGRGHEQYF.

This chain uses TRBV7-6 with TRBJ2-3, with D unclear. The V gene lost 5 bases and the J gene lost 9 bases, with 12 bases spanning the gap. The CDR3 is 12 amino acids. Germline-derived CDR1 and CDR2 are SGHVS and FNYEAQ. CDR3 protein: CASSPGGSTQYF. The DNA of the CDR3 is TGTGCCAGCAGCCCCGGCGGCTCCACGCAGTATTTT. Together with reference TRBV7-6 and TRBJ2-3, the CDR3 gives the full variable domain: GAGVSQSPRYKVTKRGQDVALRCDPISGHVSLYWYRQALGQGPEFLTYFNYEAQQDKSGLPNDRFSAERPEGSISTLTIQRTEQRDSAMYRCASSPGGSTQYFGPGTRLTVL.